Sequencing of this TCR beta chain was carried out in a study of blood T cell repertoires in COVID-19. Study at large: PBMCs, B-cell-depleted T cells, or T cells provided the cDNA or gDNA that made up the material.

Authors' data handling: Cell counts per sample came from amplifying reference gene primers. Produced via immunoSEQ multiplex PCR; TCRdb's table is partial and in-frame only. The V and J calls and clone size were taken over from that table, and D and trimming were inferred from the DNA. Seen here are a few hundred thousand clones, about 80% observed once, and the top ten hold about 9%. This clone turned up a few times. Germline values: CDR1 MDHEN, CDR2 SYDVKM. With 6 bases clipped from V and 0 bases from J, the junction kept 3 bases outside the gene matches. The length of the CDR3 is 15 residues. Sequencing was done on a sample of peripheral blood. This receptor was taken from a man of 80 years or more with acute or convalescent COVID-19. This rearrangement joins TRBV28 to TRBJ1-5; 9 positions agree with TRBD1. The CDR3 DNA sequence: TGTGCCAGCAGGACAGGGGGATATAGCAATCAGCCCCAGCATTTT. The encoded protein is CASRTGGYSNQPQHF.